This T cell receptor (beta chain) was captured in a study of blood T cell repertoires in COVID-19. Study in general: The study drew acute and convalescent COVID-19 samples from the United States, Italy and Spain.

Per the study methods: It was from reference gene primer amplification that nucleated cell counts were estimated. Repertoires were generated with immunoSEQ multiplex PCR, while TCRdb's copy carries only in-frame clones and drops some. D and trimming were read from the DNA, whereas the V and J calls and clone size are those reported in that table. The sample lists tens of thousands of clones; around 85% were seen once. J was trimmed by 7 bases and V by 4 bases; bases with no gene match: 10. CDR3 length equals 15 residues. Germline CDR1 is SGHTA and CDR2 is FQGTGA. The chain joins TRBV7-3 to TRBJ2-3; TRBD2 matches 8 bases. The clonotype was recovered from a man of 80 years or more with active or convalescent COVID-19. Material: peripheral blood. The CDR3 DNA follows: TGTGCCAGCAGCTCCGCCAGCGGGAGTGAGTATACGCAGTATTTT. It encodes CASSSASGSEYTQYF.